The rows below give T cell receptor beta chains drawn from one sample of a study of cytomegalovirus exposure and HLA in healthy donors. Assay: immunoSEQ multiplex PCR; the TCRdb copy retains only in-frame clones and omits some. The sample yields 200,000 to 250,000 clones, about 89% seen once. The sample taken for sequencing was PBMCs. The origin of the receptors is a woman aged 18-29 years in good health and CMV-seronegative. Both conserved end residues are part of each CDR3. A D gene is named only where the DNA matches it firmly. The size of a clone is reported for some rows only, either as once, few or many, or as a class for expanded clones.

TRBD1	once	TRBV10-3	TRBJ2-7	TGTGCCATCAGTGGGGGACAGGGAGCCTACGAGCAGTACTTC	CAISGGQGAYEQYF
TRBD2	.	TRBV27	TRBJ2-3	TGTGCCAGCAGTTTTCTAGCGGGAGCAGATACGCAGTATTTT	CASSFLAGADTQYF
TRBD1	.	TRBV2	TRBJ1-5	TGTGCCAGCAGTGAGCAGGACAGGGCCATAAATCAACCCCAGCATTTT	CASSEQDRAINQPQHF
.	once	TRBV18	TRBJ1-4	TGTGCCAGCTCACCCCAACGGGAGGCTAATGAAAAACTGTTTTTT	CASSPQREANEKLFF
.	.	TRBV6-6	TRBJ1-5	TGTGCCAGCACCTCAGAGGGAGTTTTGCGCAATCAGCCCCAGCATTTT	CASTSEGVLRNQPQHF
.	few	TRBV5-1	TRBJ1-1	TGCGCCAGCAGCTTGGACACGGCTGACATGAACACTGAAGCTTTCTTT	CASSLDTADMNTEAFF
.	.	TRBV6-6	TRBJ1-5	TGTGCCAGCAGCCCCCCCGGGGGACAGCCCCAGCATTTT	CASSPPGGQPQHF
TRBD1	.	TRBV11-2	TRBJ1-2	TGTGCCAGCAGCCCGGACAGGAGGGCTGGCTACACCTTC	CASSPDRRAGYTF
TRBD2	.	TRBV7-3	TRBJ2-7	TGTGCCAGCAGCTTATCAGCGGGAGCGATCTACGAGCAGTACTTC	CASSLSAGAIYEQYF
.	.	TRBV27	TRBJ2-7	TGTGCCAGCAGTAAACCGGGACTTTCCTACTACGAGCAGTACTTC	CASSKPGLSYYEQYF
.	.	TRBV25-1	TRBJ1-5	TGTGCCAGCAGTGAATCTTCTTATCAGCCCCAGCATTTT	CASSESSYQPQHF
.	.	TRBV20-1	TRBJ2-5	TGCAGCGGACAGCAAGAGGCCCAGTACTTC	CSGQQEAQYF
TRBD1	.	TRBV29-1	TRBJ2-1	TGCAGCGAAACCGACAGGGATTTCCGTGAGCAGTTCTTC	CSETDRDFREQFF
TRBD1	.	TRBV18	TRBJ1-5	TGTGCCAGCTCACCAGAGCGTACAGGGGGGAGATTAAATAGCAATCAGCCCCAGCATTTT	CASSPERTGGRLNSNQPQHF
TRBD1	.	TRBV5-1	TRBJ2-1	TGCGCCAGCAGCTTAAATCCCGGGACAGACTACAATGAGCAGTTCTTC	CASSLNPGTDYNEQFF
TRBD2	.	TRBV10-1	TRBJ2-1	TGCGCCAGCAGTGGGGCGGGAGGGCCGTTCAATGAGCAGTTCTTC	CASSGAGGPFNEQFF
.	.	TRBV18	TRBJ2-3	TGTGCCAGCTCACCATTGGCCAGCGGAGATACGCAGTATTTT	CASSPLASGDTQYF
TRBD2	.	TRBV7-3	TRBJ2-1	TGTGCCAGCAGCCCACGGGCCCCAACTAGCGGGAGCAATGAGCAGTTCTTC	CASSPRAPTSGSNEQFF
TRBD1	.	TRBV7-2	TRBJ1-1	TGTGCCAGCAGCTCGGACAGGGTCTACACTGAAGCTTTCTTT	CASSSDRVYTEAFF
.	.	TRBV5-6	TRBJ2-7	TGTGCCAGCAGCTTTAGGAGGACTATGGGGTACGAGCAGTACTTC	CASSFRRTMGYEQYF
TRBD1	.	TRBV7-7	TRBJ1-4	TGTGCCAGCAGCTCGACACAGGGGTTTAATGAAAAACTGTTTTTT	CASSSTQGFNEKLFF
TRBD2	.	TRBV5-8	TRBJ2-7	TGTGCCAGCAGCTTGGTGCTAGCGGGGATCTACGAGCAGTACTTC	CASSLVLAGIYEQYF
TRBD2	.	TRBV29-1	TRBJ2-5	TGCAGCGCTGCCCGACGACTAGCGGGGGCGAAAGAGACCCAGTACTTC	CSAARRLAGAKETQYF
TRBD1	.	TRBV10-3	TRBJ2-1	TGTGCCATCAGTGGAACCCCAGGACAGGGCAATGAGCAGTTCTTC	CAISGTPGQGNEQFF
TRBD2	.	TRBV27	TRBJ2-3	TGTGCCAGCAGTACCCGCCGGCTAGCGGGAGTTACTAGCACAGATACGCAGTATTTT	CASSTRRLAGVTSTDTQYF
TRBD1	once	TRBV10-3	TRBJ2-7	TGTGCCATCAGTGAGGGGGTGACAGGGGGCTACGAGCAGTACTTC	CAISEGVTGGYEQYF